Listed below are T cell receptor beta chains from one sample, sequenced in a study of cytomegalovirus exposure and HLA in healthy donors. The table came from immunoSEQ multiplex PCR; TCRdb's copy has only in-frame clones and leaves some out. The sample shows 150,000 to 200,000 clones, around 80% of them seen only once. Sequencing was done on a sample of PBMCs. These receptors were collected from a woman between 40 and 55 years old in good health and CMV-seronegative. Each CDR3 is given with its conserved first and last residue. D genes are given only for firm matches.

CDR3nt: TGTGCCAGCAGCTCCGTCCCCCCGGAGTTGGCAGAGACCCAGTACTTC
CDR3aa: CASSSVPPELAETQYF
d_gene: NA
j_gene: TRBJ2-5
v_gene: TRBV11-3

CDR3nt: TGCGCCAGCAGGGGGGCATTTAAGCGTCCCGGGACAGGCTCGCGGCCCAACACTGAAGCTTTCTTT
CDR3aa: CASRGAFKRPGTGSRPNTEAFF
d_gene: TRBD1
j_gene: TRBJ1-1
v_gene: TRBV4-1

CDR3nt: TGTGCCAGCAGCGTTACCGGGACAGGGGATTTCCAAGAGACCCAGTACTTC
CDR3aa: CASSVTGTGDFQETQYF
d_gene: TRBD1
j_gene: TRBJ2-5
v_gene: TRBV9

CDR3nt: TGTGCCTGGAGAAGGCAGGGCATTGGGGCCGGGGAGCTGTTTTTT
CDR3aa: CAWRRQGIGAGELFF
d_gene: NA
j_gene: TRBJ2-2
v_gene: TRBV30

CDR3nt: TGTGCCAGTAGTAGGGGACTAGGGACAGATACGCAGTATTTT
CDR3aa: CASSRGLGTDTQYF
d_gene: TRBD2
j_gene: TRBJ2-3
v_gene: TRBV19

CDR3nt: TGTGCCAGCAGCCAACGCGGAACTAATGAAAAACTGTTTTTT
CDR3aa: CASSQRGTNEKLFF
d_gene: NA
j_gene: TRBJ1-4
v_gene: TRBV4-2

CDR3nt: TGTGCCAGCAGCTTAAGTGGGACAGGGTTGAACTATGGCTACACCTTC
CDR3aa: CASSLSGTGLNYGYTF
d_gene: TRBD1
j_gene: TRBJ1-2
v_gene: TRBV7-2

CDR3nt: TGTGCCAGCAGCGTAGGGATTATTGGACAGGGGGCAGGAGAAAAATTGTTTTTT
CDR3aa: CASSVGIIGQGAGEKLFF
d_gene: TRBD1
j_gene: TRBJ1-4
v_gene: TRBV9

CDR3nt: TGTGCCAGCAGTGGGAGCAGGATCTATGGCTACACCTTC
CDR3aa: CASSGSRIYGYTF
d_gene: NA
j_gene: TRBJ1-2
v_gene: TRBV9

CDR3nt: TGTGCCAGCAGTTTAGGAAATCTGGGGGGCACTGAAGCTTTCTTT
CDR3aa: CASSLGNLGGTEAFF
d_gene: NA
j_gene: TRBJ1-1
v_gene: TRBV28

CDR3nt: TGTGCCAGCAGCGTATTAACAGACTACAATGAGCAGTTCTTC
CDR3aa: CASSVLTDYNEQFF
d_gene: NA
j_gene: TRBJ2-1
v_gene: TRBV9